The subject of this entry is one T cell receptor beta chain. Its target is unknown. The data are from a study of cytomegalovirus exposure and HLA in healthy donors. In the study overall: Later, an analysis reported that the 120 or so validation repertoires had used the same platform as the 500 to 750 first-cohort repertoires. Study-level results: In vitro experiments confirmed that three CMV-associated chains were specific for CMV antigens. Reports described diagnosis of cytomegalovirus status by the classifier as highly specific and sensitive. Overall, approximately 150 TCR beta chains were annotated as cytomegalovirus-associated.

Germline V gene sequence: CDR1 MNHEY, CDR2 SMNVEV (reference sequence). Trimming shortened V by 1 base and J by 2 bases, and 10 bases separated the two germline ends. The CDR3 totals 15 residues. Sequenced by immunoSEQ multiplex PCR; TCRdb stores in-frame clones only, minus some. The repertoire holds some 90,000 clones, with approximately 96% as singletons. This TCR was recovered from a man between 18 and 29 years old in good health and CMV-seronegative. The chain combines TRBV27 with TRBJ2-3; no clear D gene. Specimen: PBMCs. CDR3 bases: TGTGCCAGCAGTTTATTAGGAGCGTCCACAGATACGCAGTATTTT. It is translated as CASSLLGASTDTQYF.